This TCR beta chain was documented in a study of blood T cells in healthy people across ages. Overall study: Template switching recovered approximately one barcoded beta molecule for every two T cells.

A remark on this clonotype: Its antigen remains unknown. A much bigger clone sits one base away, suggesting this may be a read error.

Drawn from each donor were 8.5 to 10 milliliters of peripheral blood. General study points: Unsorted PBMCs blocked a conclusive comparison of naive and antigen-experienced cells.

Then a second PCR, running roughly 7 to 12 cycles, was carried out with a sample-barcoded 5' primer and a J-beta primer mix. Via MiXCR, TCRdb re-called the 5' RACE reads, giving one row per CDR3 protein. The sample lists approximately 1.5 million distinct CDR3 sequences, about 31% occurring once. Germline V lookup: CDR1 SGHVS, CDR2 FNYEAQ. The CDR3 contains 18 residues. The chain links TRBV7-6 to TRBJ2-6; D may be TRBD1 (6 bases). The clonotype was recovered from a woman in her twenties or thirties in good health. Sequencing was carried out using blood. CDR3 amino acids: CVSSLDWGPNSGANVLTF. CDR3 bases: TGTGTCAGCAGCTTAGACTGGGGGCCAAACTCTGGGGCCAACGTCCTGACTTTC.